A single T cell receptor beta chain is shown here with its context. The data originate from a study of blood T cell repertoires in COVID-19. Study details: The origin of the acute and convalescent COVID-19 samples was the United States, Italy and Spain. Sources were T cells, B-cell-depleted T cells, or PBMCs; the material itself was cDNA or gDNA.

As processed by the authors: Reference gene primer amplification gave estimated nucleated cell counts. Generated by immunoSEQ multiplex PCR, the TCRdb table keeps only in-frame clones and is missing some. V, J and clone size reflect that table, while D and trimming were determined from the DNA. The sample lists about 50,000 clones; approximately 84% were seen once. V trimming: 4 bases; J trimming: 2 bases; junction bases outside the gene matches: 11. CDR3 length equals 17 residues. The germline V gene encodes CDR1 MGHRA and CDR2 YSYEKL. Material: peripheral blood. This sequence originates from a human donor with active COVID-19. The donor label of this sample is uncertain. The V gene is TRBV4-1, the J gene TRBJ2-7, with 10 bases matching TRBD2. DNA for the CDR3: TGCGCCAGCAGCCCAGAACCCCCTAGCGGGGGCACCTACGAGCAGTACTTC. Residues: CASSPEPPSGGTYEQYF.